The 3 T cell receptor beta chains below all came from one sample that was sequenced in a study of CD8 T cells in Susac syndrome (dated by TCRdb to the late 2010s). Receptor libraries were prepared by the immunoSEQ multiplex PCR assay. RNA was extracted using the RNeasy kit, and about 0.5 to 1 ug of the RNA was reverse transcribed with random hexamers. In TCRdb, the public reads were trimmed at Q25 with fastp and aligned with MiXCR, with productive beta chains retained. Each CDR3 protein gets just one entry, which takes the most common genes and DNA from the rows behind it. In this sample the table shows approximately 230,000 distinct CDR3 sequences, over 85% of which occur a single time. The ten largest make up around 0.07% of the sample. Material: CD4+ T cells from PBMCs. The receptor source for this set is a human donor with multiple sclerosis.

The V call is TRBV24-1, the J call TRBJ2-2; D call uncertain. Trimming removed 3 bases at V and 8 bases at J, with 6 bases between. The CDR3 has 12 residues. CDR1 is KGHDR, CDR2 SFDVKD, per germline. The CDR3 coding sequence is TGTGCCACCAGTGATCGGGTTGGGGAGCTGTTTTTT. Amino acids: CATSDRVGELFF.

This chain links TRBV6-2 or TRBV6-3 with TRBJ1-1; TRBD1 matches at 9 bases. V shed 7 bases, J shed 5 bases, and the junction held 8 bases outside the gene matches. CDR3 size: 14 residues. Germline V CDR1 and CDR2: MNHEY, SVGEGT. This chain's CDR3 is CASKKPGQGTEAFF. Written as DNA, the CDR3 is TGTGCCAGCAAGAAACCGGGACAGGGTACTGAAGCTTTCTTT.

This clonotype was observed a single time. This chain joins TRBV7-2 and TRBJ1-1; D gene unclear. The V end was cut by 5 bases, the J end by 2 bases, with 12 bases between. Germline CDR1 SGHTA, CDR2 FQGNSA. The CDR3 has 14 residues. The CDR3 reads CASSPLLLNTEAFF. The CDR3 nucleotides read TGTGCCAGCAGCCCCCTCCTCTTAAACACTGAAGCTTTCTTT.